This T cell receptor beta chain was documented in a study of prognosis after radiotherapy for stage I lung cancer. Findings of the study overall: Usage of TRBV and TRBJ genes reportedly differed between metastatic and non-metastatic patients.

Assessment by CT and PET/CT found all patients node-negative, and none had prior chemotherapy, radiotherapy or other malignancies. Peripheral blood, about 5.4 milliliters per draw, was collected at each of two time points. This clonotype has more than one count but fewer than ten. Its target is not known. A much larger clone lies a single base off, so this may be a read error. Using two-round multiplex PCR, the authors amplified TCR beta CDR3 from genomic DNA. With primers specific to each TRBV and TRBJ gene, the first-round PCR was performed. TCRdb reanalysed the multiplex PCR reads using MiXCR and keeps one entry per CDR3 protein. The sample consists of roughly 23,000 distinct CDR3 sequences, roughly 41% of them appearing once. Here the sequenced sample was PBMCs, taken before or after stereotactic body radiation therapy (not recorded which). This clonotype was sampled from a donor of 50 years or more with non-small cell lung cancer.

The CDR3 loop reads CASSLLAVTYEQYF. The CDR3 region has the DNA TGTGCCAGCAGCCTACTAGCGGTAACCTACGAGCAGTACTTC. This chain joins TRBV6-1 and TRBJ2-7, with TRBD2 identical over 8 bases. The CDR3 consists of 14 residues. CDR1 and CDR2 from the germline V gene are MNHNS and SASEGT. V trimming: 6 bases; J trimming: 2 bases; junction bases outside the gene matches: 6.